This section outlines one TCR beta chain sequence together with its context. These data belong to a study of shared clonotypes between healthy human individuals. Study details: Samples came from a couple of female and a few male donors aged 18 to 49.

Naive CD8 cells lacked CD45RO and underwent positive selection for CCR7, leaving out terminally differentiated effector memory CD45RA+ cells. The CDR3 has 16 residues. Germline V gene sequence: CDR1 KGHSH, CDR2 LQKENI. V lost 3 bases to trimming and J lost 1 base; unmatched junction nucleotides: 6. Deep was the level used in running the assay. The protocol was immunoSEQ multiplex PCR, while the TCRdb copy is restricted to in-frame clones and leaves out a portion. This repertoire shows about 750,000 clones, around 92% found once; its top ten account for about 24%. This sequence originates from a man aged 30 to 39 in good health. The sequenced material came from naive CD8+ T cells sorted from blood. V and J are TRBV18 and TRBJ2-5; 9 bases align to TRBD2. The CDR3 protein is CASSPGRLAAQETQYF. In DNA, the CDR3 is TGTGCCAGCTCACCTGGGAGACTAGCGGCCCAAGAGACCCAGTACTTC.